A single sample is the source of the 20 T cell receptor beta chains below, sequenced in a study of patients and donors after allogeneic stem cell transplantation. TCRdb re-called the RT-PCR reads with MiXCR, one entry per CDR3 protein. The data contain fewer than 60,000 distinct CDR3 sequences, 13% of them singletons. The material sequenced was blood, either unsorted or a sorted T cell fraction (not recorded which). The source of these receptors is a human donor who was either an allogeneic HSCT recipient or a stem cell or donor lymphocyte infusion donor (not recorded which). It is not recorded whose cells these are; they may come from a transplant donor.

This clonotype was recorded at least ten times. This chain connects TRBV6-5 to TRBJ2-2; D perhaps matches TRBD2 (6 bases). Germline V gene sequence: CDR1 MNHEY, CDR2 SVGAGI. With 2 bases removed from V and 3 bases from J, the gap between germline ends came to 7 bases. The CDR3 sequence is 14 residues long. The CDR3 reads CASSYGGHTGELFF. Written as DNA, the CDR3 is TGTGCCAGCAGTTACGGAGGGCACACCGGGGAGCTGTTTTTT.

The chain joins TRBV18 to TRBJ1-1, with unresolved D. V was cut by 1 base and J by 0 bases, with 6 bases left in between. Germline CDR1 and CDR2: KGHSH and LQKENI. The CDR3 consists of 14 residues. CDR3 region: CASSPQYMNTEAFF. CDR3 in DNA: TGTGCCAGCTCACCACAATACATGAACACTGAAGCTTTCTTT.

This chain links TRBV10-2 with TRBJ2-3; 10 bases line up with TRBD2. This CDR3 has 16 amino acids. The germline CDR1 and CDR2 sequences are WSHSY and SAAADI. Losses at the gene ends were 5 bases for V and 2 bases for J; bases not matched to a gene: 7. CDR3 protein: CASSFTSGATTDTQYF. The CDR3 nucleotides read TGCGCCAGCAGTTTCACTAGCGGGGCCACCACAGATACGCAGTATTTT.

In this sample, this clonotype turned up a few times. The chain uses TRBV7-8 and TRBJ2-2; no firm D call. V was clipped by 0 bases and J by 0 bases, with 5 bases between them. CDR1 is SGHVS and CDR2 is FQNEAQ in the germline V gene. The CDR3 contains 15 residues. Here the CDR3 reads CASSLATANTGELFF. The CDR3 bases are TGTGCCAGCAGCTTAGCAACAGCGAACACCGGGGAGCTGTTTTTT.

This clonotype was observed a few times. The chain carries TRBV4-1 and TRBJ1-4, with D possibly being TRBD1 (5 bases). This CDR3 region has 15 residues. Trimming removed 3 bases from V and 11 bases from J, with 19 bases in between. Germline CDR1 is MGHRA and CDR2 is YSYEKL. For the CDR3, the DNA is TGCGCCAGCAGCCATAAACAGGATGAGGATCCTAAACTGTTTTTT. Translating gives CASSHKQDEDPKLFF.

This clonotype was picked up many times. CDR3 in amino acids: CSARDLGPLDTEAFF. DNA for the CDR3: TGCAGTGCTAGAGATCTCGGCCCGCTAGACACTGAAGCTTTCTTT. The chain couples TRBV20-1 to TRBJ1-1, with no clear D. The V gene lost 0 bases and the J gene lost 3 bases, with 14 bases spanning the gap. The CDR3 length is 15 residues. Germline V gene sequence: CDR1 DFQATT, CDR2 SNEGSKA (reference sequence).

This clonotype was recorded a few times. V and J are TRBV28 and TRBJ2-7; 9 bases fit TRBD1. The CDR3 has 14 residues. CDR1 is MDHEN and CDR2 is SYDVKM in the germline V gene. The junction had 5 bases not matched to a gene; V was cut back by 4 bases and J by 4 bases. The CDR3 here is CASSSGTGLYEQYF. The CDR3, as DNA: TGTGCCAGCAGTTCCGGGACAGGGTTGTACGAGCAGTACTTC. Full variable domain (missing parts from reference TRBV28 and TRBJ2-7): DVKVTQSSRYLVKRTGEKVFLECVQDMDHENMFWYRQDPGLGLRLIYFSYDVKMKEKGDIPEGYSVSREKKERFSLILESASTNQTSMYLCASSSGTGLYEQYFGPGTRLTVT.

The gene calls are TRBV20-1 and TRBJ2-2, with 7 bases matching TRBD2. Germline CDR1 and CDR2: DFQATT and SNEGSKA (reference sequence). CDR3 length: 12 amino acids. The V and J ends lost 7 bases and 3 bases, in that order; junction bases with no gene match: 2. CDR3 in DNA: TGCAGTGTCCGGGAGGACACCGGGGAGCTGTTTTTT. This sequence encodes CSVREDTGELFF.

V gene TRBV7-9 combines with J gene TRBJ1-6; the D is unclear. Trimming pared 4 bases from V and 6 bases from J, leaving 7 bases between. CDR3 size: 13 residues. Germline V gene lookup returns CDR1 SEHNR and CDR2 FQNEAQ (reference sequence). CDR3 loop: CASSYTANSPLHF. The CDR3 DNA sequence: TGTGCCAGCAGCTACACAGCTAATTCACCCCTCCACTTT.

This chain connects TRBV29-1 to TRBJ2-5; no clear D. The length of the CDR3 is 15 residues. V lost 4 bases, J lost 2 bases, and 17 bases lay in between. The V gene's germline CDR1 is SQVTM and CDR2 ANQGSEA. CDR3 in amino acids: CSVGLLLSPQETQYF. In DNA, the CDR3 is TGCAGCGTTGGTCTCTTATTATCCCCACAAGAGACCCAGTACTTC.

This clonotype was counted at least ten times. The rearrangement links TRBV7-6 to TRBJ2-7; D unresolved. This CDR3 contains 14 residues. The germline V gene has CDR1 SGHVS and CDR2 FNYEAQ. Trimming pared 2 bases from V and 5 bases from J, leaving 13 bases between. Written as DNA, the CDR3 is TGTGCCAGCAGCTTAAAAAGCTACGTGGACGAGCAGTACTTC. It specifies CASSLKSYVDEQYF.

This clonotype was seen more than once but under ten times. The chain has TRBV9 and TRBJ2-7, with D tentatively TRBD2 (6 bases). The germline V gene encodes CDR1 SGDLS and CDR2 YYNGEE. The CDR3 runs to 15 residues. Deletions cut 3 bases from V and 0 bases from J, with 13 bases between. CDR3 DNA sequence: TGTGCCAGCAGCGCTCTAGCGAGTTTCTCCTACGAGCAGTACTTC. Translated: CASSALASFSYEQYF. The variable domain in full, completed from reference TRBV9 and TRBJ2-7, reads DSGVTQTPKHLITATGQRVTLRCSPRSGDLSVYWYQQSLDQGLQFLIQYYNGEERAKGNILERFSAQQFPDLHSELNLSSLELGDSALYFCASSALASFSYEQYFGPGTRLTVT.

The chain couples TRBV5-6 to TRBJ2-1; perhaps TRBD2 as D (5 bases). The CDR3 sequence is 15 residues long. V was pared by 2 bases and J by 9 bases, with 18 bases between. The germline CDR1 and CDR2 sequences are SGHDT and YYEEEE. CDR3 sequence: CASSFSVYFRGEQFF. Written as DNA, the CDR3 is TGTGCCAGCAGCTTTTCGGTATACTTTCGGGGTGAGCAGTTCTTC.

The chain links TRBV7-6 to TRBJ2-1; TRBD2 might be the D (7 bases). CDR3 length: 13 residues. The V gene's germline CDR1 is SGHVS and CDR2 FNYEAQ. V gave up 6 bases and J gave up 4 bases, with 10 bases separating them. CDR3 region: CASRGGLYNEQFF. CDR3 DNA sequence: TGTGCCAGCAGGGGGGGGCTTTACAATGAGCAGTTCTTC. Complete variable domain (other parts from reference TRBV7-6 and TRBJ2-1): GAGVSQSPRYKVTKRGQDVALRCDPISGHVSLYWYRQALGQGPEFLTYFNYEAQQDKSGLPNDRFSAERPEGSISTLTIQRTEQRDSAMYRCASRGGLYNEQFFGPGTRLTVL.

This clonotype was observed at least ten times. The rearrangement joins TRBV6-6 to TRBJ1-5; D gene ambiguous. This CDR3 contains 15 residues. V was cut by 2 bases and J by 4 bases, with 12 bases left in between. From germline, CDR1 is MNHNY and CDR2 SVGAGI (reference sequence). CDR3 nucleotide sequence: TGTGCCAGCAGTTACGTGGTAGGTGAGAATCAGCCCCAGCATTTT. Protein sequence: CASSYVVGENQPQHF.

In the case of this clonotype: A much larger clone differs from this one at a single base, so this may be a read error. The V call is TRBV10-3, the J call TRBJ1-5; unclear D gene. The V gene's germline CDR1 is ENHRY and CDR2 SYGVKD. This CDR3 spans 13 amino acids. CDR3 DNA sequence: TGTGCCATCGCGGGGTCGGAGGGTCAGCCCCGGCATTTT. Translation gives CAIAGSEGQPRHF.

CDR3 protein: CASRSRFGGLFRAQFF. CDR3 bases: TGTGCCAGCAGGAGCCGGTTCGGGGGGCTATTTAGGGCGCAGTTCTTC. The chain combines TRBV27 with TRBJ2-1; maybe TRBD2 (7 bases). Trimming pared 6 bases from V and 12 bases from J, leaving 27 bases between. Germline assignment: CDR1 MNHEY and CDR2 SMNVEV (reference sequence). The CDR3 consists of 16 residues.

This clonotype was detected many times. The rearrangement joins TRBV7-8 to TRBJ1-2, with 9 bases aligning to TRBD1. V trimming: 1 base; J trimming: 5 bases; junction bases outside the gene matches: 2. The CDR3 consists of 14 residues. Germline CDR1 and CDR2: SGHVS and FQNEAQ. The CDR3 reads CASSLVGQGYGYTF. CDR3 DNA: TGTGCCAGCAGCTTAGTTGGACAGGGGTATGGCTACACCTTC.

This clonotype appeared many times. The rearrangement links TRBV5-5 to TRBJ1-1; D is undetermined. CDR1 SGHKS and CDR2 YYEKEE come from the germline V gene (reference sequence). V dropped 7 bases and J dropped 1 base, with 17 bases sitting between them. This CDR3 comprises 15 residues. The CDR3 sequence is CASDVRVLANTEAFF. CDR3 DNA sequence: TGTGCCAGCGATGTCCGAGTACTAGCGAACACTGAAGCTTTCTTT.

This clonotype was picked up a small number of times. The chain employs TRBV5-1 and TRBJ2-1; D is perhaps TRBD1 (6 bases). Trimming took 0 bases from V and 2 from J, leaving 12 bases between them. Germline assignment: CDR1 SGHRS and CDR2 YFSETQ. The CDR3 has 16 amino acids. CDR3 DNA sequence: TGCGCCAGCAGCTTGGCCGTGACAGGTCCCTACAATGAGCAGTTCTTC. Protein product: CASSLAVTGPYNEQFF.